This paragraph covers one T cell receptor (beta chain) sequence. As yet, its antigen is unknown. Losses at the gene ends were 1 base for V and 9 bases for J; bases not matched to a gene: 5. This CDR3 comprises 14 residues. Looked up from germline, CDR1 is ENHRY and CDR2 is SYGVKD. This record belongs to a study of T cell repertoires in cytomegalovirus infection. On the study more broadly: CMV infection plus the matching HLA type was flagged by public TCR beta signatures.

TCRdb processed the reads anew with MiXCR; each CDR3 protein has one entry. In the table there are under 150,000 distinct CDR3 sequences, around 25% of which are singletons. Study-wide results and limits: Adding up the frequency of public TCR beta families identified people who carried CMV plus the relevant HLA. HLA-C-restricted, CMV-specific TCR beta clonotypes were dominant ex vivo.

The chain uses TRBV10-3 and TRBJ1-2; 10 nucleotides match TRBD1. The specimen was PBMCs, sequenced either directly or after in vitro stimulation (not recorded which). The sequence came from a human donor in good health (CMV status not recorded). Some clones in this sample may be carry-over from other donors' samples. Here the CDR3 DNA reads TGTGCCATCAGTGAGTTGGGGACAGGGGAACGCTACACCTTC. Translation: CAISELGTGERYTF.